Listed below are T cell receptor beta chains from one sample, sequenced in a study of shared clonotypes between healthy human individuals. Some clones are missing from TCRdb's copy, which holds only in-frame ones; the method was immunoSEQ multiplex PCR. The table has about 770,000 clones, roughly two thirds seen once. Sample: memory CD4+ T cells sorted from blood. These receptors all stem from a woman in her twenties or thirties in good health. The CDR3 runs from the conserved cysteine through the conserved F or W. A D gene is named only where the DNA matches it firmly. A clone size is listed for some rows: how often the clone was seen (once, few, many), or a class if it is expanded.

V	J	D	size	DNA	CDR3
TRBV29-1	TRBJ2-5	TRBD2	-	TGCAGCGCCAGGGAGGGAGAGACCCAGTACTTC	CSAREGETQYF
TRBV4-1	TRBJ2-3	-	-	TGCGCCAGCAGCCATCTAGTGGGCACAGATACGCAGTATTTT	CASSHLVGTDTQYF
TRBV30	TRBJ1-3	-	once	TGTGCCTGGAGTGCGTCTTTGGGGGCTGGAAACACCATATATTTT	CAWSASLGAGNTIYF
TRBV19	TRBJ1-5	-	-	TGTGCCAGTACCAGGGGCAATCAGCCCCAGCATTTT	CASTRGNQPQHF
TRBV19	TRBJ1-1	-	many	TGTGCCAGTAGTATTCCTGGCCCTGAAGCTTTCTTT	CASSIPGPEAFF
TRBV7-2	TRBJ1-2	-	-	TGTGCCAGCAGCCCTGCGCCAGGGGTGAACTATGGCTACACCTTC	CASSPAPGVNYGYTF
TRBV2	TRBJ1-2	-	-	TGTGCCAGCAGTGAAGTTCGGGTGGAAGGTGGCTACACCTTC	CASSEVRVEGGYTF
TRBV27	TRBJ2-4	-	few	TGTGCCAGCAGTTTAAGACGGAGTGGCATTCAGTACTTC	CASSLRRSGIQYF
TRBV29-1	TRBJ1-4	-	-	TGCAGCGTGTCGTTTGGTAATGAAAAACTGTTTTTT	CSVSFGNEKLFF
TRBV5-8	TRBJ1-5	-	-	TGTGCCAGCAGCTTGAAACAGTTTTCCAATCAGCCCCAGCATTTT	CASSLKQFSNQPQHF
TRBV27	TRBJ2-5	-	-	TGTGCCAGCAGTGGCGCCGGGCGCCAAGAGACCCAGTACTTC	CASSGAGRQETQYF
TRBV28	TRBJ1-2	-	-	TGTGCCAGCAGTTCAAACCCGAACGTTGGAGAAGGATATGGCTACACCTTC	CASSSNPNVGEGYGYTF
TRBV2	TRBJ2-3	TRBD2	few	TGTGCCAGCACGCCCCAGCTAGCGGGAGTAACAGATACGCAGTATTTT	CASTPQLAGVTDTQYF
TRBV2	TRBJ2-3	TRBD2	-	TGTGCCAGCAGTGGACTAGCGGACACAGATACGCAGTATTTT	CASSGLADTDTQYF
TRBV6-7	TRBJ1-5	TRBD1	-	TGTGCCAGCTTCCGGGGATGGGACAGGAAAACAGATAGCAATCAGCCCCAGCATTTT	CASFRGWDRKTDSNQPQHF
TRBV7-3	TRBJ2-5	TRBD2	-	TGTGCCAGCAGCCGAGGCGGGAGGGCCCACGAGACCCAGTACTTC	CASSRGGRAHETQYF
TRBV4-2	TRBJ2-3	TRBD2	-	TGTGCCAGCAGCCAAGATCTACTAGCGGGAGGGACAGATACGCAGTATTTT	CASSQDLLAGGTDTQYF
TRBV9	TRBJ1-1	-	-	TGTGCCAGCAGCGTCGACAGTAACACTGAAGCTTTCTTT	CASSVDSNTEAFF
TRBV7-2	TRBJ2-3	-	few	TGTGCCAGCAGGTCGCGTGGGCCCGATACGCAGTATTTT	CASRSRGPDTQYF
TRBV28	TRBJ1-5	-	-	TGTGCCAGCACCCAGGGGTACGGTCAGCCCCAGCATTTT	CASTQGYGQPQHF
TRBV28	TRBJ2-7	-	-	TGTGCCAGCAGTTTATACGAGGGAAAGCAGTACTTC	CASSLYEGKQYF
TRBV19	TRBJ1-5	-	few	TGTGCCAGTAGTGGCAGGGCAACGGGCAATCAGCCCCAGCATTTT	CASSGRATGNQPQHF
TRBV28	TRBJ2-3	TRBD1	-	TGTGCCAGCAGTTTTTTAGGACAGGCCCGCCTCACAGATACGCAGTATTTT	CASSFLGQARLTDTQYF
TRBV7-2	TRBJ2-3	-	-	TGTGCCAGCAGCCGCGACTACTTAAGCACAGATACGCAGTATTTT	CASSRDYLSTDTQYF
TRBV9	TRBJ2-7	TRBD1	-	TGTGCCAGCAGCGCCAACCCGGGACAGGGGGCGTCCGAGCAGTACTTC	CASSANPGQGASEQYF
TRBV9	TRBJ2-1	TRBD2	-	TGTGCCAGCAGCGTAGTTCCCGGGCTAGCGGGAGTGGGCCTTTACAATGAGCAGTTCTTC	CASSVVPGLAGVGLYNEQFF
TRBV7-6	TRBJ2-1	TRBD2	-	TGTGCCAGCAGCTTAGAGGTACTAGCGATTTCGGTTGAGCAGTTCTTC	CASSLEVLAISVEQFF
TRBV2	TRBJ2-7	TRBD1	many	TGTGCCAGCAGGGGGACAGGAACCTACGAGCAGTACTTC	CASRGTGTYEQYF
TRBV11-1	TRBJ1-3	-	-	TGTGCCAGCAGCTTCGGCCGGGGAGGAAACACCATATATTTT	CASSFGRGGNTIYF
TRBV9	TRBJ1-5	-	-	TGTGCCAGCAGCGTAGGAGGGGTGAATCAGCCCCAGCATTTT	CASSVGGVNQPQHF
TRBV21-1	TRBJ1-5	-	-	TGTGCCAGCAGCAAAGCGGACAGCCGGAATCAGCCCCAGCATTTT	CASSKADSRNQPQHF
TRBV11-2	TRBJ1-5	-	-	TGTGCCAGCAGCTCTCAGAGCAATCAGCCCCAGCATTTT	CASSSQSNQPQHF
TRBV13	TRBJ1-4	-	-	TGTGCCAGCAGCTTAGGGCAGGGCGCTGAAAAACTGTTTTTT	CASSLGQGAEKLFF
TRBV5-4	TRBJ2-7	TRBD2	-	TGTGCCAGCAGCTTGGGGACTAGCGGGAGTATCAACGAGCAGTACTTC	CASSLGTSGSINEQYF
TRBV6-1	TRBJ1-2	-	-	TGTGCCAGCAGTGAACGGCTTAACTATGGCTACACCTTC	CASSERLNYGYTF
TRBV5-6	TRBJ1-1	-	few	TGTGCCAGCAGCTGGGACGGCCCGGGCACTGAAGCTTTCTTT	CASSWDGPGTEAFF
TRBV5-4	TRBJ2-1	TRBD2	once	TGTGCCAGCAGTCGCCAGACTAGCGGGAGCGATGAGCAGTTCTTC	CASSRQTSGSDEQFF
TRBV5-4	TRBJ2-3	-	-	TGTGCCAGCAGCTCTGATCTCGGTAGCACAGATACGCAGTATTTT	CASSSDLGSTDTQYF
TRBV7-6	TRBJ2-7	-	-	TGTGCCAGCAGCTTAGGCGGGTCCAGGTCCTACGAGCAGTACTTC	CASSLGGSRSYEQYF
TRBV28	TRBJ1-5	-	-	TGTGCCAGCACAGGGGTGAGCAGGGAGGGTCCCCAGCATTTT	CASTGVSREGPQHF
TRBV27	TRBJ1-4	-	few	TGTGCCAGTGGGGATGGCGGCGCAACTAATGAAAAACTGTTTTTT	CASGDGGATNEKLFF
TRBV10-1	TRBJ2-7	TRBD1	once	TGCGCCAGCAGGGGGACAGAGAGCTCCTACGAGCAGTACTTC	CASRGTESSYEQYF
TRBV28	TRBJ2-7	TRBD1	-	TGTGCCAGCAGTTTAGTTCCGACAGGGGGCCACTACGAGCAGTACTTC	CASSLVPTGGHYEQYF
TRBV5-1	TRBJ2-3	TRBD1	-	TGCGCCAGCAGCCGGGGGACAGGGGGCACAGATACGCAGTATTTT	CASSRGTGGTDTQYF
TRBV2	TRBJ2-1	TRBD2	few	TGTGCCAGCAGCGGGACTAGCCGAGAGCAGTTCTTC	CASSGTSREQFF
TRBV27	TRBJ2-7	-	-	TGTGCCAGCAGTTCCCTAGCCTCCTACGAGCAGTACTTC	CASSSLASYEQYF
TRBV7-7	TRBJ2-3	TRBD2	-	TGTGCCAGCAGCCCCCGACTAGCGGGAGGGACAGATACGCAGTATTTT	CASSPRLAGGTDTQYF
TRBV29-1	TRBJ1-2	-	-	TGCAGCGTTGAACACTATATCTATGGTGGCTACACCTTC	CSVEHYIYGGYTF
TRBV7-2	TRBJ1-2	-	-	TGTGCCAGCAGCTTAGGAATAGGAACAGGGACCTATGGCTACACCTTC	CASSLGIGTGTYGYTF
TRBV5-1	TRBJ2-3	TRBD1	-	TGCGCCAGCAGCTTGGGACAGGGGGTCGATACGCAGTATTTT	CASSLGQGVDTQYF
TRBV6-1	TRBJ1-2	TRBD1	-	TGTGCCAGCGGGAGAACCGGGACAGACTATGGCTACACCTTC	CASGRTGTDYGYTF
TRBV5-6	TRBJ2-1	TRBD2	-	TGTGCCAGCAGCTCGATACGGAGGGGGCGGGAGGGTTACAATGAGCAGTTCTTC	CASSSIRRGREGYNEQFF
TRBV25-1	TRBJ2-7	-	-	TGTGCCAGCAGTCGTGGATACGAGCAGTACTTC	CASSRGYEQYF